This passage covers 12 T cell receptor beta chains from one sample sequenced in a study of cytomegalovirus exposure and HLA in healthy donors. This PCR relied on a set of 60 Vbeta primers and 13 Jbeta primers. TCRdb's copy holds only in-frame clones and misses some; the assay was immunoSEQ multiplex PCR. The sample lists roughly 120,000 clones, 76% occurring once. Material for sequencing was PBMCs. Source of these receptors: a man aged 50 to 60 in good health and CMV-seronegative.

The chain combines TRBV5-5 with TRBJ1-2, with D unresolved. Germline V CDR1 and CDR2: SGHKS, YYEKEE (reference sequence). The V end lost 1 base, the J end lost 4 bases, and 11 bases lay between the germline ends. This CDR3 is 14 amino acids long. CDR3 bases: TGTGCCAGCAGCTTGATAGACGGCGGCTATGGCTACACCTTC. Protein: CASSLIDGGYGYTF.

This clone has only one observation. The chain combines TRBV10-3 with TRBJ2-1; 8 bases map to TRBD2. This CDR3 spans 14 amino acids. Germline V gene lookup returns CDR1 ENHRY and CDR2 SYGVKD. V was clipped by 7 bases and J by 6 bases; unmatched bases: 8. The chain's CDR3 is CAITYSGAINEQFF. The CDR3 DNA reads TGTGCCATCACTTATAGCGGGGCCATCAATGAGCAGTTCTTC.

This clone was recorded only once. CDR3 loop: CASSPTADTGELFF. CDR3 sequence (DNA): TGTGCCAGCTCTCCCACAGCGGACACCGGGGAGCTGTTTTTT. V gene TRBV18 combines with J gene TRBJ2-2; perhaps TRBD2 as D (5 bases). This CDR3 region has 14 residues. V was clipped by 6 bases and J by 3 bases, with 11 bases between them. The germline V gene has CDR1 KGHSH and CDR2 LQKENI. Full variable domain (missing parts from reference TRBV18 and TRBJ2-2): NAGVMQNPRHLVRRRGQEARLRCSPMKGHSHVYWYRQLPEEGLKFMVYLQKENIIDESGMPKERFSAEFPKEGPSILRIQQVVRGDSAAYFCASSPTADTGELFFGEGSRLTVL.

This rearrangement joins TRBV5-1 to TRBJ2-4, with 9 positions matching TRBD1. The trim removed 2 bases at V and 5 bases at J, leaving 2 bases unmatched. CDR1 and CDR2 (germline): SGHRS, YFSETQ. This CDR3 is built from 14 residues. Written as DNA, the CDR3 is TGCGCCAGCAGCTTACGGACAGGGGAAAACATTCAGTACTTC. The encoded protein is CASSLRTGENIQYF.

The chain is built from TRBV6-1 and TRBJ2-7; maybe TRBD2 (7 bases). The CDR3 consists of 13 residues. The V gene lost 4 bases and the J gene lost 2 bases, with 9 bases spanning the gap. Germline CDR1 reads MNHNS; CDR2 reads SASEGT. CDR3 coding DNA: TGTGCCAGCAGTGTCGGGGGGCCCTACGAGCAGTACGTC. Translation gives CASSVGGPYEQYV.

This sequence joins TRBV5-1 and TRBJ1-4; a weak D match, TRBD1 (6 bases). There are 16 residues in the CDR3. Germline CDR1 is SGHRS and CDR2 is YFSETQ. With 0 bases removed from V and 8 bases from J, the gap between germline ends came to 17 bases. The CDR3 sequence: CASSLGGHNTPEKLFF. Here the CDR3 DNA reads TGCGCCAGCAGCTTGGGGGGGCATAATACCCCCGAAAAACTGTTTTTT.

The chain recombines TRBV4-1 with TRBJ1-2; the D gene is possibly TRBD1 (6 bases). The germline gives CDR1 MGHRA, CDR2 YSYEKL. With 0 bases removed from V and 8 bases from J, the gap between germline ends came to 10 bases. This CDR3 is built from 13 residues. The CDR3 here is CASSQERTAGYTF. The CDR3 DNA is TGCGCCAGCAGCCAAGAACGGACAGCAGGCTACACCTTC.

The genes are TRBV5-1 and TRBJ2-5; 7 nucleotides match TRBD1. This CDR3 region has 13 residues. Looked up from germline, CDR1 is SGHRS and CDR2 is YFSETQ. The J segment lost 5 bases and the V segment lost 2 bases, leaving 3 bases of the junction unmatched. In nucleotides, the CDR3 is TGCGCCAGCAGCTTTGACAGGGTTGAGACCCAGTACTTC. Its protein product is CASSFDRVETQYF.

The gene calls are TRBV7-9 and TRBJ2-7; D possibly corresponds to TRBD2 (5 bases). This CDR3 has 14 amino acids. V was cut by 1 base and J by 3 bases, with 10 bases left in between. From germline, CDR1 is SEHNR and CDR2 FQNEAQ (reference sequence). For the CDR3, the DNA is TGTGCCAGCAGCTTAGGGACTCGCGGCTACGAGCAGTACTTC. It translates to CASSLGTRGYEQYF. The entire variable domain, with the rest obtained from reference TRBV7-9 and TRBJ2-7, is as follows: DTGVSQNPRHKITKRGQNVTFRCDPISEHNRLYWYRQTLGQGPEFLTYFQNEAQLEKSRLLSDRFSAERPKGSFSTLEIQRTEQGDSAMYLCASSLGTRGYEQYFGPGTRLTVT.

This sequence joins TRBV4-3 and TRBJ1-3; 12 nucleotides agree with TRBD1. Germline trimming cut 2 bases from V and 5 bases from J; bases unmatched to any gene: 13. This CDR3 has 19 residues. Germline V lookup: CDR1 LGHNA, CDR2 YSLEER. The CDR3 DNA reads TGCGCCAGCAGCCAACATCCGGGACAGGGGGCAGAGGGAAGAAACACCATATATTTT. Amino acid sequence: CASSQHPGQGAEGRNTIYF.

The V and J genes are TRBV5-1 and TRBJ1-6; 8 positions agree with TRBD1. This CDR3 is 16 amino acids long. Trimming cost V 3 bases and J 9 bases; bases outside gene matches: 11. Per germline, CDR1 SGHRS and CDR2 YFSETQ. The chain's CDR3 is CASSSGDDRGGSPLHF. The CDR3 DNA sequence: TGCGCCAGCAGCTCGGGTGACGACAGGGGAGGTTCACCCCTCCACTTT.

This clone showed up just once. V and J are TRBV19 and TRBJ2-5, with D possibly being TRBD2 (5 bases). Trimming pared 0 bases from V and 5 bases from J, leaving 16 bases between. This CDR3 has 16 residues. Germline values: CDR1 LNHDA, CDR2 SQIVND (reference sequence). The CDR3 region is CASSIEGRSRGETQYF. CDR3 nucleotide sequence: TGTGCCAGTAGTATAGAGGGCAGGTCAAGAGGGGAGACCCAGTACTTC.